This T cell receptor (beta chain) was captured by sequencing in a study of tissue T cells after allogeneic stem cell transplantation. Germline-derived CDR1 and CDR2 are GKSSPN and SITVG. V was clipped by 0 bases and J by 4 bases; unmatched bases: 2. The CDR3 length is 14 residues. This clone ranks as medium-sized. Gene names and germline refer to mouse. From the germline J gene comes the end of the CDR3, since the read stops 1 residue before it. The time point is: mouse harvest day 14 after allogeneic transplant. Tail vein injection delivered 10^7 T-cell-depleted bone marrow cells and 10^6 splenic CD5+ T cells. The assay was immunoSEQ multiplex PCR, and TCRdb's table has in-frame clones only and misses some. The table includes fewer than 2,000 clones, roughly 53% detected once.

The receptor comes from a female BALB/c mouse given C57BL/6 T cells with graft-versus-host disease after an allogeneic hematopoietic cell transplant. The sequencing sample was made of spleen. The J gene is TRBJ2-7, the V gene TRBV31, with TRBD2 identical over 11 bases. The CDR3 loop is CAWSLGTGGYEQYF. The CDR3 DNA, read in part, is TGTGCCTGGAGTCTCGGGACTGGGGGTTATGAACAGTAC.